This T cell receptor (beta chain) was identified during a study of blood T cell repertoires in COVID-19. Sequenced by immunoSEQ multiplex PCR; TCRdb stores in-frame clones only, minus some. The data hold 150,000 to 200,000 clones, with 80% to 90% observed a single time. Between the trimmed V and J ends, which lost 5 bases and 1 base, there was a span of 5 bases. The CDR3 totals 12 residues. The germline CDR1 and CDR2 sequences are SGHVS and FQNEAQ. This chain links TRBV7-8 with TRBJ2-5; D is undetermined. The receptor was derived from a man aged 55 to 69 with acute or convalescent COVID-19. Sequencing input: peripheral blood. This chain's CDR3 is CASSHSQETQYF. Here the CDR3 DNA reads TGTGCCAGCAGCCACTCCCAAGAGACCCAGTACTTC.